The present T cell receptor beta chain was sequenced within a study of T cell responses to AZD1222 COVID-19 vaccine. The wider study: Doses given second, at about 4 or about 12 weeks, were pooled. General study findings and limits: Seropositive at baseline were only a handful of AZD1222 recipients. Donors were mostly white British, more females; clonal diversity possibly underestimated.

Libraries were prepared by immunoSEQ multiplex PCR; TCRdb keeps only in-frame clonotypes and omits some of them. Of around 180,000 clones listed, roughly nine tenths are singletons. Details on this clone: The antigen remains undetermined.

The V gene end was trimmed by 7 bases and the J gene end by 10 bases; junction bases not matched to a gene: 15. Per the germline V gene, CDR1 is LNHDA and CDR2 is SQIVND (reference sequence). CDR3 size: 15 residues. The sequence came from an adult in good health. The rearrangement joins TRBV19 to TRBJ1-5, with 8 positions matching TRBD1. The source was peripheral blood, collected on day 0 of AZD1222 vaccination. CDR3 protein: CASMIGQGQNIPQHF. CDR3 in DNA: TGTGCCAGTATGATCGGACAGGGACAAAATATACCCCAGCATTTT.